Listed here are 30 T cell receptor beta chains from one sample, sequenced in a study of blood T cell repertoires in COVID-19. Using immunoSEQ multiplex PCR, the repertoire was profiled, and TCRdb retains in-frame clones only, with some absent. Counted here are fewer than 200,000 clones, about 88% occurring once; the ten biggest clones make up just under 25%. Input material: PBMCs or T cells enriched from blood (not recorded which). All receptors derive from a woman aged 40 to 49 in a cohort exposed to, infected with or recovered from COVID-19 (not recorded which).

The chain combines TRBV7-9 with TRBJ2-7; D call uncertain. Trimming stripped 6 bases from V and 1 base from J, with 10 bases between. Germline values: CDR1 SEHNR, CDR2 FQNEAQ (reference sequence). The CDR3 has 13 residues. Here the CDR3 DNA reads TGTGCCAGCAGGCGGAATGAGTCCTACGAGCAGTACTTC. As protein: CASRRNESYEQYF.

For the CDR3, the DNA is TGTGCCAGCAGCCCGGGACTAGCGGGAGGGCTGCAGTATTTT. This translates into CASSPGLAGGLQYF. J is TRBJ2-3 and V is TRBV11-2, with TRBD2 matching 16 bases. Trimming took 5 bases from V and 11 from J; bases not matched to a gene: 4. Germline-derived CDR1 and CDR2 are SGHAT and FQNNGV. CDR3 length: 14 residues.

CDR3 in DNA: TGTGCCAGCAGCCAAGAGTCGGGGTGGGGTAGTTCACCCCTCCACTTT. Its translation is CASSQESGWGSSPLHF. The rearrangement links TRBV3-1 (or the pseudogene TRBV3-2) to TRBJ1-6; D remains unclear. The germline V gene has CDR1 LGHDT and CDR2 YNNKEL (reference sequence). The CDR3 sequence is 16 residues long. V was pared by 0 bases and J by 9 bases, with 15 bases between.

The chain recombines TRBV7-7 with TRBJ2-5; 8 nucleotides align to TRBD2. The CDR3 loop spans 16 amino acids. Germline loops: CDR1 SSHAT, CDR2 FNYEAQ (reference sequence). The junction had 9 bases not matched to a gene; V was cut back by 2 bases and J by 4 bases. The CDR3 DNA reads as TGTGCCAGCAGCTTAAGGTCGGGGGGGCCCGGAGAGACCCAGTACTTC. As protein: CASSLRSGGPGETQYF.

This rearrangement joins TRBV6-4 to TRBJ1-5; D uncertain. There are 12 residues in the CDR3. The V and J ends lost 2 bases and 3 bases respectively, with 2 bases between them. CDR1 and CDR2 from the germline V gene are MRHNA and SNTAGT. CDR3 sequence reads: CASSDHNQPQHF. CDR3 in DNA: TGTGCCAGCAGTGACCACAATCAGCCCCAGCATTTT.

CDR3 DNA: TGTGCCAGCAGTCCGGGGGACAGCAGTAGGGAGACCCAGTACTTC. It specifies CASSPGDSSRETQYF. J is TRBJ2-5 and V is TRBV27; D may be TRBD1 (7 bases). Trimming removed 5 bases from V and 5 bases from J, with 18 bases in between. The CDR3 consists of 15 residues. CDR1 MNHEY and CDR2 SMNVEV come from the germline V gene (reference sequence).

This chain links TRBV7-2 with TRBJ2-7, with D maybe TRBD1 (7 bases). CDR3 length: 15 residues. Germline assignment: CDR1 SGHTA and CDR2 FQGNSA. V shed 5 bases and J shed 4 bases, with 18 bases lying between them. DNA for the CDR3: TGTGCCAGCAGCCCCTCAACCAGGGGGGTGTACGAGCAGTACTTC. Translating it yields CASSPSTRGVYEQYF.

In DNA form, the CDR3 reads TGTGCCAGTAGTGTGCTACAGGGGTCCTACGAGCAGTACTTC. Amino acids: CASSVLQGSYEQYF. The genes are TRBV19 and TRBJ2-7; 7 bases are shared with TRBD1. The CDR3 consists of 14 residues. The V gene's germline CDR1 is LNHDA and CDR2 SQIVND (reference sequence). J was trimmed by 1 base and V by 5 bases; bases with no gene match: 5.

This clone was observed many times. The CDR3 is CASTGSGGSYNEQFF. Here the CDR3 DNA reads TGTGCCAGTACTGGGTCAGGGGGCTCCTACAATGAGCAGTTCTTC. V usage is TRBV19 and J usage is TRBJ2-1, with 7 bases that match TRBD1. The CDR3 contains 15 residues. CDR1 and CDR2 from the germline V gene are LNHDA and SQIVND (reference sequence). J was trimmed by 0 bases and V by 7 bases; bases with no gene match: 6.

This sequence joins TRBV10-3 and TRBJ1-5; 11 bases line up with TRBD1. CDR3 length equals 15 residues. Trimming cost V 6 bases and J 5 bases; bases outside gene matches: 6. The germline V gene has CDR1 ENHRY and CDR2 SYGVKD. CDR3 DNA sequence: TGTGCCATCAGCCGTGGACAGGGGGCCGATCAGCCCCAGCATTTT. This gives the protein CAISRGQGADQPQHF.

This rearrangement joins TRBV11-2 to TRBJ2-2; weak D call: TRBD2 (6 bases). Trimming left V 5 bases short and J 3 bases short, with 10 bases between. The length of the CDR3 is 14 residues. Germline CDR1 SGHAT, CDR2 FQNNGV. Here the CDR3 DNA reads TGTGCCAGCAGCCCCGGGGGTTACACCGGGGAGCTGTTTTTT. This codes for CASSPGGYTGELFF.

V is TRBV28 and J is TRBJ1-4; 7 nucleotides align to TRBD1. The germline CDR1 and CDR2 sequences are MDHEN and SYDVKM. With 3 bases clipped from V and 5 bases from J, the junction kept 0 bases outside the gene matches. The CDR3 runs to 13 residues. CDR3 sequence: CASSLGQNEKLFF. In DNA form, the CDR3 reads TGTGCCAGCAGTTTGGGACAGAATGAAAAACTGTTTTTT.

In this sample, this clone turned up a few times. This chain uses TRBV7-9 with TRBJ2-7; 10 nucleotides agree with TRBD1. The CDR3 is 14 amino acids. From germline, CDR1 is SEHNR and CDR2 FQNEAQ (reference sequence). Germline trimming cut 5 bases from V and 3 bases from J; bases unmatched to any gene: 4. CDR3 protein: CASSPGTGVYEQYF. As DNA, the CDR3 is TGTGCCAGCAGCCCGGGGACAGGGGTCTACGAGCAGTACTTC.

The chain carries TRBV11-2 and TRBJ2-7, with 11 bases that match TRBD1. The CDR3 has 16 amino acids. CDR1 and CDR2 (germline): SGHAT, FQNNGV. V lost 5 bases and J lost 3; bases outside the gene matches: 9. The chain's CDR3 is CASSLRMGQGVYEQYF. The CDR3 bases are TGTGCCAGCAGCCTCCGAATGGGACAGGGGGTCTACGAGCAGTACTTC.

This sequence joins TRBV7-9 and TRBJ2-7; weak D call: TRBD2 (6 bases). V lost 0 bases to trimming and J lost 1 base, with 13 bases between them. This CDR3 is built from 16 residues. The germline V gene has CDR1 SEHNR and CDR2 FQNEAQ (reference sequence). In DNA, the CDR3 is TGTGCCAGCAGCTTAGCCGGCGGGACGATATCCTACGAGCAGTACTTC. Protein product: CASSLAGGTISYEQYF.

The CDR3 region is CATSDLGGVEAFF. DNA for the CDR3: TGTGCCACCAGTGATTTAGGGGGGGTGGAAGCTTTCTTT. The V call is TRBV24-1, the J call TRBJ1-1, with a tentative D call TRBD1 (6 bases). The germline V gene encodes CDR1 KGHDR and CDR2 SFDVKD. The CDR3 consists of 13 residues. Deletions cut 1 base from V and 8 bases from J, with 10 bases between.

The rearrangement joins TRBV24-1 to TRBJ2-2, with 9 bases matching TRBD1. Germline loops: CDR1 KGHDR, CDR2 SFDVKD. J was trimmed by 5 bases and V by 5 bases; bases with no gene match: 8. CDR3 length equals 16 residues. In nucleotides, the CDR3 is TGTGCCACCAGTGCTCCCCGGGACAGGGTTACCGGGGAGCTGTTTTTT. Protein: CATSAPRDRVTGELFF.

The chain joins TRBV10-3 to TRBJ1-2; 9 nucleotides agree with TRBD1. V was clipped by 3 bases and J by 8 bases; unmatched bases: 7. In germline, CDR1 is ENHRY, CDR2 SYGVKD. The CDR3 has 14 residues. In DNA form, the CDR3 reads TGTGCCATCAGTGACTCGGACAGGGGAAAAGGCTACACCTTC. Protein: CAISDSDRGKGYTF.

This clone was counted many times. The rearrangement joins TRBV15 to TRBJ2-5; no clear D gene. Germline values: CDR1 LNHNV, CDR2 YYDKDF (reference sequence). The CDR3 covers 12 residues. The V end lost 0 bases, the J end lost 4 bases, and 3 bases lay between the germline ends. CDR3 bases: TGTGCCACCAGCAGAGATCGAGAGACCCAGTACTTC. As protein: CATSRDRETQYF.

The CDR3 reads CASSQGAPGRRDTEAFF. The CDR3 DNA is TGTGCCAGCAGCCAAGGAGCTCCGGGACGGAGGGACACTGAAGCTTTCTTT. The chain carries TRBV3-1 (or the pseudogene TRBV3-2) and TRBJ1-1; D may be TRBD1 (5 bases). This CDR3 comprises 17 residues. Germline V lookup: CDR1 LGHDT, CDR2 YNNKEL (reference sequence). V was clipped by 1 base and J by 3 bases, with 18 bases between them.

This clone was recorded once. The chain couples TRBV5-1 to TRBJ1-2; D unclear. V shed 2 bases and J shed 4 bases, with 12 bases lying between them. From germline, CDR1 is SGHRS and CDR2 YFSETQ. The CDR3 totals 14 residues. The CDR3: CASSLGAPTYGYTF. The CDR3 DNA reads TGCGCCAGCAGCTTAGGAGCTCCAACCTATGGCTACACCTTC.

The gene calls are TRBV24-1 and TRBJ2-1, with 8 bases aligning to TRBD2. The germline V gene encodes CDR1 KGHDR and CDR2 SFDVKD. Trimming cost V 7 bases and J 6 bases; bases outside gene matches: 10. The CDR3 covers 15 residues. CDR3 nucleotide sequence: TGTGCCACCAGAGCCGGGACTAGGATGTCCAATGAGCAGTTCTTC. Protein product: CATRAGTRMSNEQFF.

V usage is TRBV5-1 and J usage is TRBJ1-1, with TRBD1 identical over 8 bases. The CDR3 is made up of 15 amino acids. V shed 1 base and J 2 bases; nucleotides not matched to a gene: 4. The germline V gene encodes CDR1 SGHRS and CDR2 YFSETQ. The CDR3 DNA reads TGCGCCAGCAGCTTGAGGGGGACAGGTAACACTGAAGCTTTCTTT. Residues: CASSLRGTGNTEAFF.

The chain has TRBV24-1 and TRBJ1-1, with D possibly matching TRBD1 (5 bases). The CDR3 extends over 12 amino acids. Trimming took off 0 bases at V and 11 bases at J, with 9 bases between the two ends. From germline, CDR1 is KGHDR and CDR2 SFDVKD. CDR3 DNA sequence: TGTGCCACCAGTGATTTGGGGGAGGGGGCTTTCTTT. Its translation is CATSDLGEGAFF.

This chain links TRBV5-5 with TRBJ1-6, with 9 bases that match TRBD1. This CDR3 is built from 14 residues. J gave up 10 bases and V 4 bases, and 6 bases lay outside the gene matches. The germline V gene encodes CDR1 SGHKS and CDR2 YYEKEE (reference sequence). CDR3 sequence: CASSDRTGDSPLHF. The CDR3 coding sequence is TGTGCCAGCAGCGACAGGACAGGGGACTCACCCCTCCACTTT.

The chain is built from TRBV7-8 and TRBJ2-7; TRBD2 matches 8 bases. The CDR3 totals 17 residues. J gave up 3 bases and V 5 bases, and 15 bases lay outside the gene matches. Germline V lookup: CDR1 SGHVS, CDR2 FQNEAQ. The CDR3 loop reads CASSSWTLAGIHYEQYF. CDR3 sequence (DNA): TGTGCCAGCAGCAGCTGGACTCTAGCGGGTATACACTACGAGCAGTACTTC.

V gene TRBV27 combines with J gene TRBJ1-2; no definite D call. This CDR3 has 14 residues. Germline V gene lookup returns CDR1 MNHEY and CDR2 SMNVEV (reference sequence). Trimming stripped 0 bases from V and 4 bases from J, with 9 bases between. CDR3 protein: CASSLSLGVYGYTF. CDR3 DNA sequence: TGTGCCAGCAGTTTATCACTCGGGGTCTATGGCTACACCTTC.

J is TRBJ1-1 and V is TRBV7-9; tentatively, D is TRBD1 (6 bases). The germline V gene has CDR1 SEHNR and CDR2 FQNEAQ (reference sequence). The CDR3 runs 12 residues. The ends were cut back, 3 bases at V and 7 bases at J, with 9 bases in the middle. The DNA of the CDR3 is TGTGCCAGCAGCTTCCCAGGGGTTGAAGCTTTCTTT. Amino acid sequence: CASSFPGVEAFF.

Only one count was recorded for this clone. This chain's CDR3 is CASSLAGTGAYNEQFF. The DNA of the CDR3 is TGCGCCAGCAGCTTGGCCGGGACAGGGGCATACAATGAGCAGTTCTTC. The genes are TRBV5-1 and TRBJ2-1, with 10 bases fitting TRBD1. Germline CDR1 and CDR2: SGHRS and YFSETQ. Trimming took 0 bases from V and 4 from J; bases not matched to a gene: 4. This CDR3 region has 16 residues.

This chain joins TRBV19 and TRBJ1-6; no clear D gene. There are 13 residues in the CDR3. Germline loops: CDR1 LNHDA, CDR2 SQIVND (reference sequence). With 8 bases removed from V and 9 bases from J, the gap between germline ends came to 14 bases. CDR3 sequence (DNA): TGTGCCAGTGGGGAGACGGGGATTTCACCCCTCCACTTT. It specifies CASGETGISPLHF.